Listed below are T cell receptor beta chains from one sample, sequenced in a study of cytomegalovirus exposure and HLA in healthy donors. Here immunoSEQ multiplex PCR was the method, and the copy in TCRdb shows in-frame clones only, minus some. The data show over 100,000 clones, around nine tenths seen once. Sequencing was performed on PBMCs. The receptors come from a young woman in good health and CMV-seronegative. Both conserved end residues are part of each CDR3. A D gene is named only where the DNA matches it firmly. For some rows the clone size is stated as once, few or many, or as a class when expanded; others skip it.

TRBV30	TRBJ1-2	NA	NA	TGTGCCTGGAGTGTGGGGGGGTATGGCTACACCTTC	CAWSVGGYGYTF
TRBV27	TRBJ1-1	NA	NA	TGTGCCAGCAGTTGGGGGCAGGGGTACACTGAAGCTTTCTTT	CASSWGQGYTEAFF
TRBV6-5	TRBJ2-3	NA	TRBD2	TGTGCCAGCAGTTACTCCGGGAGGGGCGCAGATACGCAGTATTTT	CASSYSGRGADTQYF
TRBV7-9	TRBJ1-2	once	NA	TGTGCCAGCAGCTTCGTTACAGGCTCCGGGAACTATGGCTACACCTTC	CASSFVTGSGNYGYTF
TRBV2	TRBJ2-5	NA	NA	TGTGCCAGCAAGGTCTCGCGGCAAGAGACCCAGTACTTC	CASKVSRQETQYF
TRBV30	TRBJ2-5	few	TRBD1	TGTGCCTGGGCCAGGACAGGGTCAGAGACCCAGTACTTC	CAWARTGSETQYF
TRBV7-2	TRBJ2-1	NA	TRBD2	TGTGCCAGCAGCACCGTGGGTAGCGGGAGGGCTCGGGTTGAGCAGTTCTTC	CASSTVGSGRARVEQFF
TRBV4-2	TRBJ1-2	NA	TRBD1	TGTGCCAGCAGCCAAGAGGGTTCTCGGACAGGGCTGTATGGCTACACCTTC	CASSQEGSRTGLYGYTF
TRBV5-6	TRBJ2-1	NA	NA	TGTGCCAGCAGCCCCGGGACTCTTATATACAATGAGCAGTTCTTC	CASSPGTLIYNEQFF
TRBV7-9	TRBJ2-5	NA	TRBD1	TGTGCCAGCAGCCCCGGACAGGTTTTCCAAGAGACCCAGTACTTC	CASSPGQVFQETQYF
TRBV30	TRBJ2-1	NA	TRBD1	TGTGCCTGGAGTGCAGGGACAGGAGTTAATGAGCAGTTCTTC	CAWSAGTGVNEQFF
TRBV6-5	TRBJ2-1	NA	NA	TGTGCCAGCAGTTCTCAGGGTATCAAGGGTTACAATGAGCAGTTCTTC	CASSSQGIKGYNEQFF
TRBV7-9	TRBJ1-6	NA	NA	TGTGCCAGCAGCTTATCCATGGCGGAATCACCCCTCCACTTT	CASSLSMAESPLHF
TRBV18	TRBJ1-4	NA	NA	TGTGCCAGCTCACCTGGTTCGGGTGGCGAAAAACTGTTTTTT	CASSPGSGGEKLFF
TRBV7-2	TRBJ1-2	NA	NA	TGTGCCAGCAGCTTAGATACCAGGCGTCGGGGCTACACCTTC	CASSLDTRRRGYTF
TRBV7-2	TRBJ1-2	NA	NA	TGTGCCAGCAGCTTAGGGTTTGCAGGGAACTATGGCTACACCTTC	CASSLGFAGNYGYTF
TRBV4-3	TRBJ2-3	once	TRBD1	TGCGCCAGCAGCCAAGAAGGACAGGCTACGCAGTATTTT	CASSQEGQATQYF
TRBV10-3	TRBJ2-1	NA	TRBD1	TGTGCCACCCACAGACAGGGATCCGTCAATGAGCAGTTCTTC	CATHRQGSVNEQFF
TRBV18	TRBJ2-6	NA	NA	TGTGCCAGCTCACCACCTGGGACAGCGGGCTCTGGGGCCAACGTCCTGACTTTC	CASSPPGTAGSGANVLTF
TRBV2	TRBJ2-5	once	NA	TGTGCCAGCAGTGAAAGTTCGGCAGGGATGAAAGAGACCCAGTACTTC	CASSESSAGMKETQYF
TRBV6-5	TRBJ2-3	NA	TRBD1	TGTGCCAGCAGTTGGGGGACAGAGGGAACGCAGTATTTT	CASSWGTEGTQYF
TRBV7-9	TRBJ2-7	NA	TRBD2	TGTGCCAGCAGCTCCGGACTAGTCGGCGAGCAGTACTTC	CASSSGLVGEQYF
TRBV7-8	TRBJ1-1	NA	TRBD1	TGTGCCAGCATCAACCGGGACAGGAACACTGAAGCTTTCTTT	CASINRDRNTEAFF
TRBV5-1	TRBJ2-7	NA	NA	TGCGCCAGCAGCTGGGCCGCCTCCTACGAGCAGTACTTC	CASSWAASYEQYF
TRBV6-5	TRBJ1-2	NA	NA	TGTGCCAGCAGCTCGGAGGGGACCTATGGCTACACCTTC	CASSSEGTYGYTF
TRBV27	TRBJ1-1	NA	TRBD1	TGTGCCAGCAGACCGGGACAGGGTTTTGACACTGAAGCTTTCTTT	CASRPGQGFDTEAFF
TRBV29-1	TRBJ1-1	NA	NA	TGCAGCGTCGAAAAGAGGACAGTGAACACTGAAGCTTTCTTT	CSVEKRTVNTEAFF
TRBV13	TRBJ2-7	NA	NA	TGTGCCAGCAGCCCCGGGACTGGGTCCTACGAGCAGTACTTC	CASSPGTGSYEQYF
TRBV18	TRBJ2-7	NA	NA	TGTGCCAGCTCACCACTCGCTACGGGAGAGGACGAGCAGTACTTC	CASSPLATGEDEQYF
TRBV5-8	TRBJ1-2	NA	NA	TGTGCCAGCAGCCGAGACACTTATGGCTACACCTTC	CASSRDTYGYTF
TRBV6-5	TRBJ2-7	once	NA	TGTGCCAGCAGTTGGACAGTAGCCTACGAGCAGTACTTC	CASSWTVAYEQYF
TRBV29-1	TRBJ2-7	NA	TRBD2	TGCAGCGTACGGCCGGGACTAGCGGCCTACGAGCAGTACTTC	CSVRPGLAAYEQYF
TRBV9	TRBJ2-1	NA	TRBD2	TGTGCCAGCAGCTTACATGGGCTAGCGGATTACAATGAGCAGTTCTTC	CASSLHGLADYNEQFF
TRBV12-5	TRBJ2-2	few	NA	TGTGCTAGTGGTTTGCGACTTCCGGGACAGAACACCGGGGAGCTGTTTTTT	CASGLRLPGQNTGELFF
TRBV10-3	TRBJ2-1	once	TRBD2	TGTGCCATCAGTGAGTCACTAGCGGGGGGGCCTAGAGACAATGAGCAGTTCTTC	CAISESLAGGPRDNEQFF
TRBV6-6	TRBJ2-7	NA	TRBD1	TGTGCCAGCAGCCCGGGACAGTCTGGCGAGCAGTACTTC	CASSPGQSGEQYF
TRBV5-4	TRBJ2-2	NA	TRBD2	TGTGCCAGCAGCCCCGGGCTAGCGGGAGATGTCGGCACCGGGGAGCTGTTTTTT	CASSPGLAGDVGTGELFF
TRBV9	TRBJ2-1	NA	NA	TGTGCCAGCAGCGTAGATGCGGGGAGCTACAATGAGCAGTTCTTC	CASSVDAGSYNEQFF
TRBV7-9	TRBJ1-1	few	NA	TGTGCCAGCAGCACCAGGGACATATTGACTGAAGCTTTCTTT	CASSTRDILTEAFF
TRBV6-6	TRBJ2-1	few	NA	TGTGCCAGCAAGCTAGCTGGGAGCTCCTACAATGAGCAGTTCTTC	CASKLAGSSYNEQFF
TRBV5-8	TRBJ1-2	once	TRBD1	TGTGCCAGCAGCTTGACCCGCCTGGGACAGGCGGTTAACTATGGCTACACCTTC	CASSLTRLGQAVNYGYTF
TRBV19	TRBJ2-4	NA	TRBD1	TGTGCCAGTAGTAAAAGAGGGACAGGGGGTTGGTCATCAAGGGAAAACATTCAGTACTTC	CASSKRGTGGWSSRENIQYF
TRBV4-2	TRBJ2-3	NA	TRBD2	TGTGCCAGCAGCCAATTCCAGCGGGAGGGAAGCACAGATACGCAGTATTTT	CASSQFQREGSTDTQYF
TRBV25-1	TRBJ2-7	few	NA	TGTGCCAGCAGTGAATGGGGTAGCGAGGGCTACGAGCAGTACTTC	CASSEWGSEGYEQYF
TRBV30	TRBJ1-2	NA	TRBD1	TGTGCCTGGAAGAGGGGGCGACTCCAAAACTATGGCTACACCTTC	CAWKRGRLQNYGYTF